This T cell receptor (beta chain) is drawn from a study of blood T cell repertoires in COVID-19. The protocol was immunoSEQ multiplex PCR, while the TCRdb copy is restricted to in-frame clones and leaves out a portion. The data contain nearly 250,000 clones, roughly 86% of them singletons. Enrolled through a virtual design, the participants were between roughly 18 and 100 years of age and came from some 25 US areas. Recovered status in Cohort 3 required two negative PCRs, clearance, or symptom resolution. CDR1 is SGHRS and CDR2 is YFSETQ in the germline V gene. With 4 bases clipped from V and 3 bases from J, the junction kept 6 bases outside the gene matches. There are 15 residues in the CDR3.

The chain couples TRBV5-1 to TRBJ2-2; 7 bases align to TRBD2. The TCR originated in a woman between 50 and 59 years old who had recovered from COVID-19. The sequenced sample was PBMCs or T cells enriched from blood (not recorded which). As DNA, the CDR3 is TGCGCCAGCAGCCGCGGGGACTACTACACCGGGGAGCTGTTTTTT. As protein: CASSRGDYYTGELFF.